This TCR beta chain was recovered during a study of blood T cell repertoires in COVID-19. Whole-study context: Material from acute and convalescent COVID-19 was sourced from the United States, Italy and Spain.

Germline V gives CDR1 SGHRS, CDR2 YFSETQ. CDR3 length: 15 amino acids. V lost 3 bases and J 6 bases, leaving 18 bases between the germline ends. The cohort comprised adults aged about 18 to 100 years residing in 20 to 30 US areas. Recovery among Cohort 3 donors was established by two negative PCRs, clearance, or symptom resolution. How the authors handled the data: Estimated nucleated cell counts came from reference gene primer amplification. TCRdb keeps only in-frame clones here, not all; method: immunoSEQ multiplex PCR. V and J calls plus clone size are reproduced from that table; the DNA served to infer D and trimming. The sample consists of some 160,000 clones, 84% of them appearing once.

This sequence was found in a woman aged 50 to 60 who had recovered from COVID-19. The V gene is TRBV5-1, the J gene TRBJ1-1, with D uncertain. Specimen: PBMCs or T cells enriched from blood (not recorded which). This CDR3 is CASSWAGGRTPEAFF. The CDR3 region has the DNA TGCGCCAGCAGCTGGGCAGGAGGGAGGACCCCTGAAGCTTTCTTT. The full variable domain, in which reference TRBV5-1 and TRBJ1-1 provide the parts outside the CDR3, is KAGVTQTPRYLIKTRGQQVTLSCSPISGHRSVSWYQQTPGQGLQFLFEYFSETQRNKGNFPGRFSGRQFSNSRSEMNVSTLELGDSALYLCASSWAGGRTPEAFFGQGTRLTVV.